The 25 T cell receptor beta chains below all came from one sample that was sequenced in a study of T-cell reconstitution after alpha-beta-depleted transplantation in children. Molecular barcoding with unique molecular identifiers was used for the TCRbeta library. In TCRdb, the PCR reads were re-called with MiXCR into one record per CDR3 protein. The table lists 500,000 or so distinct CDR3 sequences, about an eighth of them singletons. The material was PBMCs, mostly from graft donor cells, obtained 180 days after TCRalphabeta/CD19-depleted stem cell transplant. Source of these receptors: a female patient aged 2-10 years who had a stem cell transplant for aplastic anemia, so the T cells may come from the graft donor.

The chain combines TRBV21-1 with TRBJ2-2; TRBD2, as called in the table, went unchecked against the DNA. TRBV21-1 is flagged as a pseudogene. The CDR3 runs to 14 residues. For the CDR3, the DNA is TGTGCCAGCGGTCTAGCGGGAGCGAACGGGGAGCTGTTTTTT. It is translated as CASGLAGANGELFF.

This clonotype turned up a few times. The rearrangement uses TRBV28 and TRBJ1-2; D is unresolved. The V gene's germline CDR1 is MDHEN and CDR2 SYDVKM. V dropped 2 bases and J dropped 6 bases, with 7 bases sitting between them. The CDR3 sequence is 12 residues long. The CDR3: CASSLGSHGYTF. The CDR3 nucleotides read TGTGCCAGCAGTTTAGGGAGCCATGGCTACACCTTC.

This CDR3 reads CASSIIGTADTQYF. In nucleotides, the CDR3 is TGTGCCAGTAGTATCATAGGGACCGCAGATACGCAGTATTTT. The V gene is TRBV19, the J gene TRBJ2-3, with D possibly being TRBD1 or TRBD2 (5 bases each). Germline V gene lookup returns CDR1 LNHDA and CDR2 SQIVND (reference sequence). V was trimmed by 3 bases and J by 4 bases, leaving 11 bases between them. CDR3 length: 14 amino acids.

This clonotype was counted between two and nine times. The chain has TRBV6-2 or TRBV6-3 and TRBJ2-1; 9 bases are a match to TRBD2. Germline values: CDR1 MNHEY, CDR2 SVGEGT. The CDR3 has 15 residues. V trimming: 3 bases; J trimming: 8 bases; junction bases outside the gene matches: 8. CDR3 protein: CASSYRIAGADEQFF. The CDR3 DNA follows: TGTGCCAGCAGTTATAGAATAGCGGGAGCGGATGAGCAGTTCTTC.

This clonotype was seen a few times. The chain combines TRBV7-9 with TRBJ2-1, with TRBD2 matching over 8 bases. The CDR3 is 16 amino acids. Germline V gives CDR1 SEHNR, CDR2 FQNEAQ (reference sequence). With 0 bases clipped from V and 2 bases from J, the junction kept 3 bases outside the gene matches. CDR3 sequence: CASSLAAGDTYNEQFF. DNA of the CDR3: TGTGCCAGCAGCTTAGCAGCGGGAGATACCTACAATGAGCAGTTCTTC. Using reference TRBV7-9 and TRBJ2-1 for the parts outside the CDR3, the full variable domain is DTGVSQNPRHKITKRGQNVTFRCDPISEHNRLYWYRQTLGQGPEFLTYFQNEAQLEKSRLLSDRFSAERPKGSFSTLEIQRTEQGDSAMYLCASSLAAGDTYNEQFFGPGTRLTVL.

The chain is built from TRBV10-3 and TRBJ2-6; D is unclear. V lost 3 bases to trimming and J lost 0 bases, with 6 bases between them. The CDR3 loop spans 15 amino acids. Germline V CDR1 and CDR2: ENHRY, SYGVKD. CDR3 bases: TGTGCCATCAGTGAACAGCACTCTGGGGCCAACGTCCTGACTTTC. Amino acid sequence: CAISEQHSGANVLTF.

V gene TRBV28 combines with J gene TRBJ2-7, with TRBD1 matching over 10 bases. J gave up 3 bases and V 3 bases, and 5 bases lay outside the gene matches. The CDR3 is made up of 15 amino acids. Per the germline V gene, CDR1 is MDHEN and CDR2 is SYDVKM. The CDR3 region has the DNA TGTGCCAGCAGTTTGTCCGGACAGGGGGTCTACGAGCAGTACTTC. Amino acid sequence: CASSLSGQGVYEQYF.

A few counts support this clonotype. The rearrangement uses TRBV6-5 and TRBJ2-5; D remains ambiguous. Trimming stripped 0 bases from V and 2 bases from J, with 7 bases between. The germline CDR1 and CDR2 sequences are MNHEY and SVGAGI. There are 14 residues in the CDR3. CDR3: CASSYSKQQETQYF. In DNA, the CDR3 is TGTGCCAGCAGTTACTCGAAACAGCAAGAGACCCAGTACTTC.

The chain is built from TRBV20-1 and TRBJ2-1; D remains unclear. The germline V and J ends were trimmed by 5 bases and 0 bases, with 11 bases remaining between them. From germline, CDR1 is DFQATT and CDR2 SNEGSKA (reference sequence). The CDR3 is 14 amino acids. CDR3 in DNA: TGCAGTGCTCCGTCCGTGAGCTCCTACAATGAGCAGTTCTTC. Encoded protein: CSAPSVSSYNEQFF.

The V and J genes are TRBV11-2 and TRBJ1-2; weak D call: TRBD1 (6 bases). The CDR3 length is 13 residues. V was cut by 5 bases and J by 8 bases, with 15 bases left in between. The V gene's germline CDR1 is SGHAT and CDR2 FQNNGV. CDR3 loop: CASSPTGIVGYTF. In DNA form, the CDR3 reads TGTGCCAGCAGCCCGACAGGAATCGTGGGCTACACCTTC.

Ten or more counts support this clonotype. J is TRBJ2-7 and V is TRBV21-1; the D call in the table, TRBD2, was not verified against the DNA. TRBV21-1 is assigned pseudogene status. There are 18 residues in the CDR3. CDR3 bases: TGTGCCAGCAGCAAACCGACAGGCGGGACTAGCCCTAACTACGAGCAGTACGTC. Residues: CASSKPTGGTSPNYEQYV.

This chain uses TRBV29-1 with TRBJ2-7; 7 bases are shared with TRBD1. Unmatched junction bases numbered 9, after V lost 6 bases and J lost 7 bases. Germline-derived CDR1 and CDR2 are SQVTM and ANQGSEA. The CDR3 consists of 12 residues. CDR3 in amino acids: CSVEQGSGEQYV. DNA for the CDR3: TGCAGCGTGGAACAGGGGTCGGGGGAGCAGTACGTC.

This clonotype was observed many times. The chain has TRBV20-1 and TRBJ1-1; a weak D match, TRBD1 (5 bases). V dropped 0 bases and J dropped 4 bases, with 12 bases sitting between them. This CDR3 comprises 14 residues. CDR1 and CDR2 (germline): DFQATT, SNEGSKA (reference sequence). Here the CDR3 DNA reads TGCAGTGCTAGAGATCTCTCGGGGGGCACTGAAGCTTTCTTT. The encoded protein is CSARDLSGGTEAFF.

This clonotype came up a few times. The chain is built from TRBV11-2 and TRBJ1-2; 8 bases fit TRBD1. The CDR3 loop spans 15 amino acids. The V segment lost 4 bases and the J segment 2 bases; nucleotides outside the gene matches: 6. Germline CDR1 and CDR2: SGHAT and FQNNGV. In DNA form, the CDR3 reads TGTGCCAGCAGCTCGCCCCGGACAGGGAACTATGGCTACACCTTC. It codes for CASSSPRTGNYGYTF.

In this sample, this clonotype turned up a few times. This chain uses TRBV10-1 with TRBJ2-3, with unresolved D. Germline CDR1 is WNHNN and CDR2 is SYGVQD (reference sequence). V was trimmed by 0 bases and J by 0 bases, leaving 10 bases between them. This CDR3 contains 16 residues. For the CDR3, the DNA is TGCGCCAGCAGTGAGTCCGGTTTGACTAGCACAGATACGCAGTATTTT. Residues: CASSESGLTSTDTQYF.

In this sample, this clonotype turned up a few times. This chain links TRBV3-1 with TRBJ2-1, with D unresolved. Germline V CDR1 and CDR2: LGHDT, YNNKEL (reference sequence). Trimming took off 1 base at V and 8 bases at J, with 15 bases between the two ends. The CDR3 has 15 amino acids. CDR3 amino acids: CASSQAIRSWYEQFF. In DNA, the CDR3 is TGTGCCAGCAGCCAAGCCATACGGAGCTGGTATGAGCAGTTCTTC.

At least ten counts were recorded for this clonotype. The chain is built from TRBV12-3 or TRBV12-4 and TRBJ1-5; tentatively, D is TRBD1 (5 bases). The CDR3 has 14 amino acids. With 8 bases removed from V and 1 base from J, the gap between germline ends came to 12 bases. The CDR3 spells CASSIRDSNQPQHF. Written as DNA, the CDR3 is TGTGCCAGCTCCATCAGGGACAGCAATCAGCCCCAGCATTTT.

The chain employs TRBV29-1 and TRBJ2-3; 9 nucleotides match TRBD2. The ends lost 1 base at V and 6 bases at J; junction bases unmatched: 8. Germline V CDR1 and CDR2: SQVTM, ANQGSEA. The CDR3 is made up of 15 amino acids. The CDR3 here is CSVEVRGRASDTQYF. In DNA, the CDR3 is TGCAGCGTTGAAGTCCGCGGGAGGGCCAGTGATACGCAGTATTTT.

J is TRBJ1-5 and V is TRBV11-1; D gene unclear. Germline V gene lookup returns CDR1 SGHAT and CDR2 FQDESV (reference sequence). V lost 0 bases to trimming and J lost 0 bases, with 18 bases between them. The CDR3 is 19 residues long. CDR3 bases: TGTGCCAGCAGCTTAGCGAGTCCAGGCGACTGGTATAGCAATCAGCCCCAGCATTTT. Its protein is CASSLASPGDWYSNQPQHF.

This clonotype was seen at least ten times. The V gene is TRBV12-3 or TRBV12-4, the J gene TRBJ1-5, with D hard to call. The V end lost 2 bases, the J end lost 5 bases, and 7 bases lay between the germline ends. CDR3 length: 13 residues. CDR3 region: CASSLYLYQPQHF. Written as DNA, the CDR3 is TGTGCCAGCAGTTTATATCTGTATCAGCCCCAGCATTTT.

This clonotype appeared once. The V call is TRBV19, the J call TRBJ2-3; 10 nucleotides align to TRBD1. V gave up 4 bases and J gave up 2 bases; unmatched junction bases: 6. CDR1 and CDR2 from the germline V gene are LNHDA and SQIVND (reference sequence). This CDR3 region has 16 residues. The CDR3 region is CASSTGDRGFTDTQYF. The CDR3 DNA follows: TGTGCCAGTAGTACAGGGGACAGGGGATTCACAGATACGCAGTATTTT.

DNA of the CDR3: TGTGCCAGCAGCATCCGAGACGCAGGTTATAACTATGAGCAGTTCTTC. It codes for CASSIRDAGYNYEQFF. This chain uses TRBV7-6 with TRBJ2-1; D is undetermined. Trimming removed 5 bases at V and 8 bases at J, with 22 bases between. CDR1 and CDR2 from the germline V gene are SGHVS and FNYEAQ. The CDR3 length is 16 residues.

V usage is TRBV12-3 or TRBV12-4 and J usage is TRBJ1-2; tentative D call: TRBD1 (5 bases). The CDR3 is 15 residues long. The V and J ends lost 2 bases and 3 bases respectively, with 13 bases between them. This chain's CDR3 is CASSLFLTGDYGYTF. The CDR3 DNA reads as TGTGCCAGCAGTTTATTTCTCACAGGAGACTATGGCTACACCTTC.

The V and J genes are TRBV6-5 and TRBJ2-3, with 7 bases matching TRBD2. The J segment lost 7 bases and the V segment lost 4 bases, leaving 11 bases of the junction unmatched. Germline-derived CDR1 and CDR2 are MNHEY and SVGAGI. This CDR3 region has 15 residues. Written as DNA, the CDR3 is TGTGCCAGCAGTTCCGGGACTACCGCCGAGAATACGCAGTATTTT. Translation gives CASSSGTTAENTQYF.

This clonotype came up a few times. The germline gene is not matched at one end of the junction; a read error may be the cause. The chain has TRBV10-2 and TRBJ2-2; TRBD1 matches 7 bases. This CDR3 spans 16 amino acids. Looked up from germline, CDR1 is WSHSY and CDR2 is SAAADI. CDR3 amino acids: CASRMEDRTNAGELFF. The CDR3, as DNA: TGCGCCAGCCGTATGGAGGACAGGACGAACGCCGGGGAGCTGTTTTTT.